Listed here is a single TCR beta chain. Its specificity is unknown. This sample was included in a study of shared clonotypes between healthy human individuals. Study-level results: With a handful of donors compared, approximately 5% of naive CD4 clonotypes were shared.

The germline V and J ends were trimmed by 2 bases and 2 bases, with 12 bases remaining between them. The germline gives CDR1 MDHEN, CDR2 SYDVKM. This CDR3 comprises 15 residues. Assay: immunoSEQ multiplex PCR; the TCRdb copy retains only in-frame clones and omits some. The data hold 2 million to 2.5 million clones, with around 90% observed a single time. This clonotype was obtained from a man between 18 and 29 years old in good health. Some clones in this sample may be carry-over from other donors' samples. The sequenced sample consisted of naive CD4+ T cells from PBMCs. Indicated subset: CD45RA+ positively selected. J is TRBJ1-2 and V is TRBV28; possibly TRBD1 for D (5 bases). This CDR3 is CASSLGTVGNYGYTF. In nucleotides, the CDR3 is TGTGCCAGCAGTTTAGGGACGGTGGGGAACTATGGCTACACCTTC.